What follows are 29 T cell receptor beta chains derived from one specimen sequenced in a study of blood T cell repertoires in COVID-19. The data were produced by immunoSEQ multiplex PCR, yet TCRdb's version contains in-frame clones alone and is incomplete. There are about 93,000 clones in the sample; roughly 89% occur only once, and 2% to 3% lies in the top ten. The sequenced sample consisted of peripheral blood. The receptors here all came from a man in his fifties with acute or convalescent COVID-19.

The V and J genes are TRBV5-5 and TRBJ1-5, with D unresolved. This CDR3 has 13 residues. The germline CDR1 and CDR2 sequences are SGHKS and YYEKEE (reference sequence). Trimming removed 2 bases at V and 7 bases at J, with 10 bases between. The CDR3 sequence: CASSFVTGQPQHF. Here the CDR3 DNA reads TGTGCCAGCAGCTTTGTTACGGGGCAGCCCCAGCATTTT.

In this sample, this clone turned up once. This chain uses TRBV2 with TRBJ2-7; D might be TRBD2 (5 bases). This CDR3 has 13 amino acids. Germline V gene sequence: CDR1 SNHLY, CDR2 FYNNEI. V was trimmed by 6 bases and J by 2 bases, leaving 11 bases between them. The CDR3 DNA reads as TGTGCCAGCAGCGGACTTACTACCTACGAGCAGTACTTC. The encoded protein is CASSGLTTYEQYF.

This clone was found once. The chain couples TRBV6-5 to TRBJ1-1; D unresolved. V was pared by 2 bases and J by 2 bases, with 12 bases between. Germline CDR1 is MNHEY and CDR2 is SVGAGI. This CDR3 has 15 residues. The chain's CDR3 is CASSYRGPDNTEAFF. The DNA of the CDR3 is TGTGCCAGCAGTTACCGAGGGCCTGATAACACTGAAGCTTTCTTT.

The chain has TRBV5-8 and TRBJ1-5; D gene unclear. V dropped 1 base and J dropped 4 bases, with 3 bases sitting between them. This CDR3 spans 12 amino acids. Germline CDR1 reads SGHTS; CDR2 reads YDEGEE. The CDR3 loop reads CASSLQNQPQHF. In nucleotides, the CDR3 is TGTGCCAGCAGCTTGCAGAATCAGCCCCAGCATTTT.

Comment on this clone: The identical CDR3 is also encoded by other nucleotide sequences in the sample. The chain recombines TRBV6-2 or TRBV6-3 with TRBJ1-2; 7 bases align to TRBD1. CDR1 is MNHEY and CDR2 is SVGEGT in the germline V gene. This CDR3 spans 14 amino acids. J was trimmed by 4 bases and V by 0 bases; bases with no gene match: 2. The CDR3 sequence is CASSYSGTVYGYTF. CDR3 DNA sequence: TGTGCCAGCAGTTACTCTGGGACAGTCTATGGCTACACCTTC.

The chain employs TRBV28 and TRBJ2-7, with 8 bases identical to TRBD1. Germline V gene data show CDR1 as MDHEN and CDR2 as SYDVKM. This CDR3 region has 13 residues. The ends lost 6 bases at V and 1 base at J; junction bases unmatched: 2. Here the CDR3 DNA reads TGTGCCAGCAGACGGACAGGGTCCTACGAGCAGTACTTC. It specifies CASRRTGSYEQYF. Drawing the rest from reference TRBV28 and TRBJ2-7, the complete variable domain is DVKVTQSSRYLVKRTGEKVFLECVQDMDHENMFWYRQDPGLGLRLIYFSYDVKMKEKGDIPEGYSVSREKKERFSLILESASTNQTSMYLCASRRTGSYEQYFGPGTRLTVT.

The rearrangement uses TRBV27 and TRBJ2-3, with 11 nucleotides matching TRBD1. The V and J ends lost 4 bases and 6 bases, in that order; junction bases with no gene match: 6. This CDR3 has 15 amino acids. Germline loops: CDR1 MNHEY, CDR2 SMNVEV (reference sequence). The DNA of the CDR3 is TGTGCCAGCAGTTCCGGGACAGGGGGGGATGATACGCAGTATTTT. Translating it yields CASSSGTGGDDTQYF.

J is TRBJ2-1 and V is TRBV11-2; 10 positions agree with TRBD2. Germline V gene lookup returns CDR1 SGHAT and CDR2 FQNNGV. This CDR3 contains 15 residues. V lost 2 bases and J lost 7; bases outside the gene matches: 5. The CDR3 protein is CASSLKRGGWNEQFF. For the CDR3, the DNA is TGTGCCAGCAGCTTAAAGCGGGGGGGCTGGAATGAGCAGTTCTTC. Full variable domain (remainder filled in from reference TRBV11-2 and TRBJ2-1): EAGVAQSPRYKIIEKRQSVAFWCNPISGHATLYWYQQILGQGPKLLIQFQNNGVVDDSQLPKDRFSAERLKGVDSTLKIQPAKLEDSAVYLCASSLKRGGWNEQFFGPGTRLTVL.

The rearrangement joins TRBV3-1 (or the pseudogene TRBV3-2) to TRBJ1-5; D is perhaps TRBD1 (5 bases). There are 15 residues in the CDR3. Germline V gene lookup returns CDR1 LGHDT and CDR2 YNNKEL (reference sequence). Trimming shortened V by 3 bases and J by 0 bases, and 9 bases separated the two germline ends. DNA for the CDR3: TGTGCCAGCAGCCAGGGACTAGTTAGCAATCAGCCCCAGCATTTT. This codes for CASSQGLVSNQPQHF.

As DNA, the CDR3 is TGTGCCAGCAGCCTAACAGGGAGCCGTGAAGCTTTCTTT. Protein sequence: CASSLTGSREAFF. The V gene is TRBV9, the J gene TRBJ1-1; possibly TRBD1 for D (6 bases). This CDR3 spans 13 amino acids. Deletions cut 4 bases from V and 7 bases from J, with 14 bases between. CDR1 is SGDLS, CDR2 YYNGEE, per germline.

This chain uses TRBV29-1 with TRBJ2-1, with 15 bases aligning to TRBD2. CDR3 length equals 15 residues. Germline V gene sequence: CDR1 SQVTM, CDR2 ANQGSEA. Trimming cost V 1 base and J 5 bases; bases outside gene matches: 0. CDR3 sequence (DNA): TGCAGCGTTGAAGGGACTAGCGGGAGGGACAATGAGCAGTTCTTC. Its translation is CSVEGTSGRDNEQFF.

The genes are TRBV18 and TRBJ1-1; 9 positions agree with TRBD1. Per the germline V gene, CDR1 is KGHSH and CDR2 is LQKENI. The CDR3 runs 15 residues. Trimming cost V 6 bases and J 1 base; bases outside gene matches: 6. The CDR3 DNA reads as TGTGCCAGCTCGCTCCGGACAGGGGAGAACACTGAAGCTTTCTTT. Translation: CASSLRTGENTEAFF.

This chain connects TRBV27 to TRBJ1-1; 10 bases are shared with TRBD1. Germline V lookup: CDR1 MNHEY, CDR2 SMNVEV (reference sequence). Trimming removed 7 bases from V and 1 base from J; junction bases left unmatched: 6. The CDR3 sequence is 15 residues long. The CDR3 reads CASMTGGETNTEAFF. The CDR3 DNA follows: TGTGCCAGCATGACAGGGGGCGAGACGAACACTGAAGCTTTCTTT.

The J gene is TRBJ2-5, the V gene TRBV12-2; the table's D gene call, TRBD2, was not cross checked with the DNA. TRBV12-2 is designated a pseudogene. CDR3 length equals 16 residues. CDR3 residues: CASRLLSGDFQETQYF. The CDR3 DNA sequence: TGTGCAAGTCGCTTACTGAGCGGGGACTTCCAAGAGACCCAGTACTTC.

V gene TRBV7-7 combines with J gene TRBJ2-5, with TRBD2 matching 12 bases. Germline V lookup: CDR1 SSHAT, CDR2 FNYEAQ (reference sequence). Germline trimming cut 4 bases from V and 2 bases from J; bases unmatched to any gene: 17. The length of the CDR3 is 20 residues. The CDR3 region is CASSSGGAPSGRAIQETQYF. CDR3 sequence (DNA): TGTGCCAGCAGCTCAGGGGGGGCCCCTAGCGGGAGGGCCATACAAGAGACCCAGTACTTC.

This chain joins TRBV29-1 and TRBJ2-1; the match to TRBD2 covers 7 bases. The germline V gene has CDR1 SQVTM and CDR2 ANQGSEA. This CDR3 contains 13 residues. The V segment lost 4 bases and the J segment 3 bases; nucleotides outside the gene matches: 3. CDR3: CSVGGEGYNEQFF. The CDR3, as DNA: TGCAGCGTTGGAGGGGAGGGCTACAATGAGCAGTTCTTC.

This rearrangement joins TRBV29-1 to TRBJ2-7, with 11 bases matching TRBD1. With 5 bases clipped from V and 7 bases from J, the junction kept 10 bases outside the gene matches. In germline, CDR1 is SQVTM, CDR2 ANQGSEA. This CDR3 contains 14 residues. This CDR3 reads CSVLTGQGAREQYF. DNA for the CDR3: TGCAGCGTTCTCACCGGACAGGGGGCGCGAGAGCAGTACTTC.

V usage is TRBV11-2 and J usage is TRBJ2-7; possibly TRBD2 for D (5 bases). Germline V gene data show CDR1 as SGHAT and CDR2 as FQNNGV. This CDR3 comprises 13 residues. V lost 5 bases, J lost 5 bases, and 13 bases lay in between. The CDR3 reads CASSPRRTNEQYF. Written as DNA, the CDR3 is TGTGCCAGCAGCCCCCGGAGGACGAACGAGCAGTACTTC.

CDR3: CASSSGTSGRYEQFF. The CDR3 bases are TGTGCCAGTAGCTCCGGGACTAGCGGGAGATATGAGCAGTTCTTC. This chain uses TRBV19 with TRBJ2-1; 14 bases are a match to TRBD2. The CDR3 contains 15 residues. The germline V gene encodes CDR1 LNHDA and CDR2 SQIVND (reference sequence). V gave up 6 bases and J gave up 8 bases; unmatched junction bases: 6.

This chain connects TRBV5-8 to TRBJ2-5; the match to TRBD2 covers 7 bases. V was clipped by 4 bases and J by 2 bases; unmatched bases: 2. CDR1 and CDR2 (germline): SGHTS, YDEGEE. This CDR3 is built from 13 residues. The CDR3 nucleotides read TGTGCCAGCAGCCCCGGGAGGCAAGAGACCCAGTACTTC. Translating gives CASSPGRQETQYF.

The gene calls are TRBV7-9 and TRBJ2-3; TRBD2 agrees at 9 bases. V dropped 5 bases and J dropped 0; count of bases not matched to a gene: 3. The germline V gene encodes CDR1 SEHNR and CDR2 FQNEAQ (reference sequence). The length of the CDR3 is 15 residues. The CDR3 region is CASSLLAGSTDTQYF. Written as DNA, the CDR3 is TGTGCCAGCAGCCTACTAGCGGGTAGCACAGATACGCAGTATTTT.

The count of this clone is one. V usage is TRBV28 and J usage is TRBJ2-7, with D possibly matching TRBD2 (7 bases). This CDR3 spans 14 amino acids. V lost 7 bases and J lost 5, with 18 bases in between. The V gene's germline CDR1 is MDHEN and CDR2 SYDVKM. The CDR3 DNA sequence: TGTGCCAGCAACCCGAGGGGGGGTGCCCACGAGCAGTACTTC. Protein product: CASNPRGGAHEQYF.

The chain carries TRBV19 and TRBJ1-4; 7 bases agree with TRBD1. CDR3 length equals 17 residues. In germline, CDR1 is LNHDA, CDR2 SQIVND (reference sequence). V shed 4 bases, J shed 6 bases, and the junction held 14 bases outside the gene matches. CDR3 region: CASSNNGRGIEDEKLFF. The CDR3 DNA is TGTGCCAGTAGTAATAACGGCAGGGGGATAGAGGATGAAAAACTGTTTTTT.

This rearrangement joins TRBV11-2 to TRBJ1-1; D is perhaps TRBD1 (6 bases). The V and J ends lost 5 bases and 4 bases respectively, with 11 bases between them. The CDR3 has 13 residues. Germline CDR1 reads SGHAT; CDR2 reads FQNNGV. The CDR3 here is CASSPQQGTEAFF. The CDR3 nucleotides are TGTGCCAGCAGCCCCCAACAGGGCACTGAAGCTTTCTTT.

This clone was picked up a small number of times. The CDR3 reads CASSYSRGQSLYGYTF. CDR3 DNA sequence: TGTGCCAGCAGTTACTCGAGAGGACAGAGCCTCTATGGCTACACCTTC. The V call is TRBV6-5, the J call TRBJ1-2; D may be TRBD1 (6 bases). The germline CDR1 and CDR2 sequences are MNHEY and SVGAGI. CDR3 length equals 16 residues. Trimming pared 0 bases from V and 4 bases from J, leaving 15 bases between.

The chain uses TRBV11-3 and TRBJ2-2; D gene uncertain. The germline V and J ends were trimmed by 5 bases and 0 bases, with 13 bases remaining between them. Germline-derived CDR1 and CDR2 are SGHNT and YENEEA. The CDR3 has 16 residues. The CDR3 DNA reads as TGTGCCAGCAGCCCCGTGGGCCGAGCGAACACCGGGGAGCTGTTTTTT. Protein product: CASSPVGRANTGELFF. The full variable domain, with the rest looked up from reference TRBV11-3 and TRBJ2-2, is EAGVVQSPRYKIIEKKQPVAFWCNPISGHNTLYWYLQNLGQGPELLIRYENEEAVDDSQLPKDRFSAERLKGVDSTLKIQPAELGDSAVYLCASSPVGRANTGELFFGEGSRLTVL.

This clone appeared once. The chain is built from TRBV7-3 and TRBJ2-5, with D maybe TRBD1 (5 bases). Germline lookup yields CDR1 SGHTA and CDR2 FQGTGA. The CDR3 spans 15 residues. V was clipped by 2 bases and J by 4 bases, with 14 bases between them. CDR3 in DNA: TGTGCCAGCAGCTTAGATCCAGGGCCCTCAGAGACCCAGTACTTC. It yields the protein CASSLDPGPSETQYF.

The chain uses TRBV11-3 and TRBJ2-1; D remains unclear. V was shortened by 0 bases and J by 4 bases, with 10 bases between the two germline ends. CDR1 and CDR2 from the germline V gene are SGHNT and YENEEA. This CDR3 is 15 amino acids long. CDR3 coding DNA: TGTGCCAGCAGCTTAGAAGGCGGCCCGTACAATGAGCAGTTCTTC. Protein: CASSLEGGPYNEQFF. Together with reference TRBV11-3 and TRBJ2-1, the CDR3 gives the full variable domain: EAGVVQSPRYKIIEKKQPVAFWCNPISGHNTLYWYLQNLGQGPELLIRYENEEAVDDSQLPKDRFSAERLKGVDSTLKIQPAELGDSAVYLCASSLEGGPYNEQFFGPGTRLTVL.

The gene calls are TRBV5-6 and TRBJ2-5; 8 bases fit TRBD1. The germline V gene has CDR1 SGHDT and CDR2 YYEEEE. This CDR3 contains 17 residues. V lost 6 bases and J lost 5; bases outside the gene matches: 18. The CDR3 DNA sequence: TGTGCCAGCACCCCGAGCCTCCAGGGGGCGTTCGGGGAGACCCAGTACTTC. Its protein product is CASTPSLQGAFGETQYF.